The rows below give T cell receptor beta chains drawn from one sample of a study of technical replicates of blood from a handful of donors. The protocol was immunoSEQ multiplex PCR, while the TCRdb copy is restricted to in-frame clones and leaves out a portion. The table has 75,000 to 100,000 clones, around 94% seen once; the top ten hold about 0.25%. The sequencing input was T cells isolated from PBMCs. The source of these receptors is a human donor in good health. Each CDR3 is given with its conserved first and last residue. D genes are given only for firm matches. Clone size is not always given. Where it is, it says once, few, many or a class for expanded clones.

TRBJ1-1 | few | TRBV6-1 | TRBD1 | TGTGCCACCCTGGAGGGACAGCTCACTGAAGCTTTCTTT | CATLEGQLTEAFF
TRBJ1-1 | - | TRBV27 | - | TGTGCCAGCAGTCCCCTCGGGGGGCTGACTGAAGCTTTCTTT | CASSPLGGLTEAFF
TRBJ1-4 | - | TRBV19 | TRBD1 | TGTGCCACTGAGGGACAGGAAAATGAAAAACTGTTTTTT | CATEGQENEKLFF
TRBJ2-3 | - | TRBV7-9 | TRBD2 | TGTGCCAGCAGCTTAGCCGGACTAGCGGGACGGACGGATACGCAGTATTTT | CASSLAGLAGRTDTQYF
TRBJ1-6 | - | TRBV5-1 | TRBD1 | TGCGCCAGCAGCGCAGGGGCCCGACAGGGCGCTTCACCCCTCCACTTT | CASSAGARQGASPLHF
TRBJ2-7 | - | TRBV27 | TRBD2 | TGTGCCAGCAGTTTGAATCGGGAGGGCTCCTACGAGCAGTACTTC | CASSLNREGSYEQYF
TRBJ2-5 | - | TRBV28 | - | TGTGCCAGCAGTTTAATGAGGACCCAGTACTTC | CASSLMRTQYF
TRBJ1-1 | few | TRBV11-2 | TRBD1 | TGTGCCAGCAGCCAAGGGACAGGGGCCACTGAAGCTTTCTTT | CASSQGTGATEAFF
TRBJ2-6 | - | TRBV10-3 | TRBD1 | TGTGCCATCAGTGAGTCGTTAGACAGGGGGACCTCTGGGGCCAACGTCCTGACTTTC | CAISESLDRGTSGANVLTF
TRBJ1-5 | - | TRBV5-1 | - | TGCGCCAGCAGCTTGGATATTGGGGGGAGTCAGCCCCAGCATTTT | CASSLDIGGSQPQHF
TRBJ1-5 | once | TRBV19 | TRBD1 | TGTGCCAGTAGTATCTCCGGGACAGTCACCAGTCAAGGCAATCAGCCCCAGCATTTT | CASSISGTVTSQGNQPQHF
TRBJ1-2 | - | TRBV27 | - | TGTGCCAGCAGTTCGAGCAACCGGGACACCATCTATGGCTACACCTTC | CASSSSNRDTIYGYTF
TRBJ1-2 | - | TRBV5-4 | - | TGTGCCAGCAGCTTGATTTTGGGGCCTTACGGCTACACCTTC | CASSLILGPYGYTF
TRBJ2-7 | - | TRBV4-1 | - | TGCGCCAGCAGCCAAGATGGGGCCGCCTACGAGCAGTACTTC | CASSQDGAAYEQYF
TRBJ2-7 | - | TRBV19 | - | TGTGCCAGTAGTATAGAGGCAGGGGGGTCCATCTCCTACGAGCAGTACTTC | CASSIEAGGSISYEQYF
TRBJ2-3 | - | TRBV4-1 | TRBD1 | TGCGCCAGCAGCTGGTCCCGCTACCCCTCGGGACAGGGGGTCGATACGCAGTATTTT | CASSWSRYPSGQGVDTQYF
TRBJ2-1 | - | TRBV5-1 | TRBD2 | TGCGCCAGCAGCTTGGGAGGACTAGCGGCCCTCAATGAGCAGTTCTTC | CASSLGGLAALNEQFF
TRBJ2-1 | - | TRBV30 | TRBD1 | TGTGCCTGGAGTAGGGACAGGGGGGCTTCGGCCTACAATGAGCAGTTCTTC | CAWSRDRGASAYNEQFF
TRBJ2-7 | - | TRBV7-6 | - | TGTGCCAGCAGCTTAGGAAGGACAGGACTATACGAGCAGTACTTC | CASSLGRTGLYEQYF
TRBJ2-5 | once | TRBV19 | - | TGTGCCAGTAGTATTATCGGAGAAGAGACCCAGTACTTC | CASSIIGEETQYF